The clone carrying this T cell receptor (beta chain) has just a few counts. Other DNA sequences in this sample translate to the same CDR3. The data were produced by immunoSEQ multiplex PCR, yet TCRdb's version contains in-frame clones alone and is incomplete. The sample has fewer than 400,000 clones, more than 90% seen once; the top ten hold almost 4%. The germline V gene encodes CDR1 MNHEY and CDR2 SMNVEV (reference sequence). The V and J ends lost 4 bases and 5 bases, in that order; junction bases with no gene match: 0. There are 13 residues in the CDR3. The record originates from a study of blood T cell repertoires in COVID-19.

The sequence derives from a woman in her twenties or thirties who had been exposed to COVID-19. The chain combines TRBV27 with TRBJ1-2; 11 nucleotides match TRBD1. Sequences were obtained from PBMCs or T cells enriched from blood (not recorded which). CDR3 sequence reads: CASSWDRGYGYTF. DNA of the CDR3: TGTGCCAGCAGTTGGGACAGGGGGTATGGCTACACCTTC.